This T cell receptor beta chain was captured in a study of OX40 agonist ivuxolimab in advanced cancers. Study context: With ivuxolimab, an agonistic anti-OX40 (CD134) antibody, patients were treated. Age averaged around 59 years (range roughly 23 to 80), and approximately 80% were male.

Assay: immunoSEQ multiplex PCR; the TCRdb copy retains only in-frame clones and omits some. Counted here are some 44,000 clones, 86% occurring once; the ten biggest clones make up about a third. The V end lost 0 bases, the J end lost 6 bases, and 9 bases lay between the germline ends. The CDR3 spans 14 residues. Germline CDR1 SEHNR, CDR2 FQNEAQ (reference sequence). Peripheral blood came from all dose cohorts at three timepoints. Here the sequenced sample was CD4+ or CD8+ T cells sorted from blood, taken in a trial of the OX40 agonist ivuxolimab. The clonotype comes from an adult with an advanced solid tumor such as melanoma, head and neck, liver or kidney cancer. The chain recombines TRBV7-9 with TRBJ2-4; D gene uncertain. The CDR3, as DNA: TGTGCCAGCAGCTTAGCGGCGACAATAAACATTCAGTACTTC. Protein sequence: CASSLAATINIQYF.